This TCR beta chain was profiled in a study of blood T cell repertoires in COVID-19 (dated by TCRdb to between 2020 and 2021). At the level of the whole study: Samples covering the acute and convalescent phases of COVID-19 were provided by collaborators in the United States, Italy and Spain. Samples came from the ongoing ImmuneRACE study (first 160 participants) plus 1,254 subjects from 6 global collaborators. The dataset comprised deeply sampled blood TCRbeta repertoires from subjects exposed to, actively infected with, or recovered from COVID-19. The prospective study material was composed of cDNA or gDNA derived from T cells, B-cell-depleted T cells, or PBMCs. The repertoires were released in a freely available public database intended as a resource for research on the immune response to SARS-CoV-2. Sample metadata almost always included a de-identified subject ID, COVID-19 status, age in years and sex. Where available, HLA class I and class II types were taken from metadata supplied by the sample provider and were not determined by assay-based typing.

TCRbeta CDR3 regions were amplified from genomic DNA using the immunoSEQ Assay, a bias-controlled multiplex PCR. The authors' pipeline ran thus. The number of nucleated cells in each sample was estimated from the amplification of reference gene primers within the assay. To quantify the absolute abundance of each unique TCRbeta CDR3 rearrangement, sequence reads were collapsed and filtered. For each sample, productive Simpson clonality was calculated as the square root of Simpson's diversity index over productive rearrangements. The clones in this table, taken by TCRdb from immuneACCESS, are in-frame only. Not every clone is retained; where verified, under half of the shortfall comes from an unresolved V gene, and the cause of the rest is unknown. V and J calls and clone size are as listed in that table; D and trimming were resolved from the DNA. Across this sample there are a few hundred thousand clones, with roughly 86% seen only once. Roughly 0.8% of the sample is taken by the ten largest.

Including cysteine and phenylalanine, the CDR3 has 15 amino acids. The DNA shown is the 45-base CDR3, in frame from base 1. The germline V gene encodes CDR1 SGHDT and CDR2 YYEEEE. V is trimmed back by 3 bases and J by 7 bases, and the junction contains 8 bases that no gene match accounts for. Results and caveats for the whole study, not just this receptor: How much clinical and demographic metadata was included differed by source and by participant, and the metadata was provided uncurated.

Collaborating institutions collected whole blood in K2EDTA tubes following their own protocols. For TCRbeta analysis, collaborators shipped samples in one of three forms: frozen whole blood, isolated PBMCs, or DNA extracted from either of those sample types. In the case of this clone: There is no known antigen for this receptor. One base away there is no much larger clone; base qualities are not given.

This TCR came from a woman aged 25 to 39 with acute or convalescent COVID-19. The V and J segments used are TRBV5-6 and TRBJ2-2; 8 bases in between match TRBD2. What was sequenced was peripheral blood. The DNA sequence is given as TGTGCCAGCAGCTCAGAGCGGGAGATGGTCGGGGAGCTGTTTTTT. Its coded protein is CASSSEREMVGELFF.